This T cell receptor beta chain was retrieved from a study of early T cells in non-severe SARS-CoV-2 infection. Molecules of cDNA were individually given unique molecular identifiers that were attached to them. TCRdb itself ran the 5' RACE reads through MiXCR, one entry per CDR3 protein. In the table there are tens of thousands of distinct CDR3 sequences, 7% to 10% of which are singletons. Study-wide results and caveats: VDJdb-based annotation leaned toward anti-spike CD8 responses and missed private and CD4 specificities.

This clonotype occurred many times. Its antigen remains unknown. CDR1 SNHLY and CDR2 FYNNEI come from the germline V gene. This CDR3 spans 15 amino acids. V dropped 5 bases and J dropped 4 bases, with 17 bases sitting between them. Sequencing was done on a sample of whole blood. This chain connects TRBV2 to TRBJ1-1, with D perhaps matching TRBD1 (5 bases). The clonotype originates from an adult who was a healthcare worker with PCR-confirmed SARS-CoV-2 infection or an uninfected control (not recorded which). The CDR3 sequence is CASSLMRGGGTEAFF. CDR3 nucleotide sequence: TGTGCCAGCAGTCTGATGAGGGGTGGTGGCACTGAAGCTTTCTTT. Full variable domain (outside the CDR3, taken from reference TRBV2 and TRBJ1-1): EPEVTQTPSHQVTQMGQEVILRCVPISNHLYFYWYRQILGQKVEFLVSFYNNEISEKSEIFDDQFSVERPDGSNFTLKIRSTKLEDSAMYFCASSLMRGGGTEAFFGQGTRLTVV.